These 18 T cell receptor beta chains were all obtained from the same sample, sequenced in a study of T cells in Graves' hyperthyroidism and ophthalmopathy. Amplified regions were TCR beta CDR3 sequences from RNA transcripts. First-round RT-PCR of the TCR CDR3 relied on the HTBI primer set. TCRdb processed the multiplex PCR reads anew with MiXCR; each CDR3 protein has one entry. The repertoire includes about half a million distinct CDR3 sequences, about 20% of them detected once, and roughly 47% sits in the top ten. Sequences were obtained from blood. The receptor source for this set is a man aged 35 to 55 with Graves' ophthalmopathy.

This clonotype was detected ten times or more. The rearrangement links TRBV6-2 or TRBV6-3 to TRBJ1-2; 7 nucleotides agree with TRBD1. Germline values: CDR1 MNHEY, CDR2 SVGEGT. V was clipped by 5 bases and J by 2 bases; unmatched bases: 11. This CDR3 contains 16 residues. The CDR3 region is CASSTRPGQVNYGYTF. The CDR3 DNA sequence: TGTGCCAGCAGTACGAGACCTGGACAGGTAAACTATGGCTACACCTTC.

This clonotype was seen repeatedly, ten times or more. The chain carries TRBV27 and TRBJ2-5; D call uncertain. The germline CDR1 and CDR2 sequences are MNHEY and SMNVEV (reference sequence). The germline V and J ends were trimmed by 5 bases and 0 bases, with 7 bases remaining between them. CDR3 size: 13 residues. The CDR3 coding sequence is TGTGCCAGCAGTGGACCGTACCAAGAGACCCAGTACTTC. It encodes CASSGPYQETQYF.

This sequence joins TRBV5-8 and TRBJ1-1, with TRBD1 matching 9 bases. J was trimmed by 12 bases and V by 7 bases; bases with no gene match: 10. CDR3 length: 12 residues. The V gene's germline CDR1 is SGHTS and CDR2 YDEGEE. The CDR3 reads CASHARDRVTFF. CDR3 sequence (DNA): TGTGCCAGCCACGCCCGGGACAGGGTGACTTTCTTT.

This clonotype was detected many times. The rearrangement uses TRBV7-8 and TRBJ2-5, with TRBD1 as a possible D gene (6 bases). Trimming pared 2 bases from V and 4 bases from J, leaving 14 bases between. The V gene's germline CDR1 is SGHVS and CDR2 FQNEAQ. The CDR3 contains 15 residues. CDR3 DNA: TGTGCCAGCAGCTTAACTTCAGGGGCAGGAGAGACCCAGTACTTC. This gives the protein CASSLTSGAGETQYF.

Points on this clonotype: A much more abundant neighbour one base away suggests this may be a read error. The gene calls are TRBV12-5 and TRBJ1-2; possible D gene TRBD1, 6 bases. CDR3 length: 14 amino acids. The germline CDR1 and CDR2 sequences are LGHNT and FRNRAP. V shed 4 bases and J shed 9 bases, with 18 bases lying between them. CDR3 region: CASGSLQGNARYTF. DNA for the CDR3: TGTGCTAGTGGTTCGCTACAGGGCAACGCGCGCTACACCTTC. The full variable domain, its missing parts supplied by reference TRBV12-5 and TRBJ1-2, is DARVTQTPRHKVTEMGQEVTMRCQPILGHNTVFWYRQTMMQGLELLAYFRNRAPLDDSGMPKDRFSAEMPDATLATLKIQPSEPRDSAVYFCASGSLQGNARYTFGSGTRLTVV.

This clonotype was observed many times. The chain couples TRBV27 to TRBJ1-1; a possible D gene is TRBD1 (5 bases). V gave up 6 bases and J gave up 0 bases, with 23 bases separating them. The CDR3 is made up of 18 amino acids. The V gene's germline CDR1 is MNHEY and CDR2 SMNVEV (reference sequence). CDR3 DNA: TGTGCCAGCAGCCCCGACGCCACAGGTTCTCCCATGAACACTGAAGCTTTCTTT. This translates into CASSPDATGSPMNTEAFF.

This chain joins TRBV7-6 and TRBJ2-5; D ambiguous. V lost 1 base to trimming and J lost 1 base, with 13 bases between them. The germline V gene has CDR1 SGHVS and CDR2 FNYEAQ. The CDR3 spans 16 residues. The CDR3 DNA follows: TGTGCCAGCAGCTTAGGCCTTACCGGGCCCCAAGAGACCCAGTACTTC. It is translated as CASSLGLTGPQETQYF.

The chain combines TRBV4-1 with TRBJ1-4; D is possibly TRBD1 (6 bases). Trimming pared 3 bases from V and 12 bases from J, leaving 20 bases between. The CDR3 is 15 amino acids. Germline CDR1 MGHRA, CDR2 YSYEKL. In nucleotides, the CDR3 is TGCGCCAGCAGCCAGGCGGGAGGGGTCAGGGGAGAACTGTTTTTT. The encoded protein is CASSQAGGVRGELFF.

Only a few counts were recorded for this clonotype. J is TRBJ1-5 and V is TRBV7-9; D gene unclear. The CDR3 consists of 14 residues. The ends were cut back, 2 bases at V and 4 bases at J, with 9 bases in the middle. Looked up from germline, CDR1 is SEHNR and CDR2 is FQNEAQ (reference sequence). CDR3 in amino acids: CASSLYPGNQPQHF. For the CDR3, the DNA is TGTGCCAGCAGCTTATATCCTGGTAATCAGCCCCAGCATTTT.

This clonotype was recorded a few times. The gene calls are TRBV4-2 and TRBJ1-4, with a tentative D call TRBD1 (5 bases). The CDR3 is 17 amino acids. The germline V and J ends were trimmed by 2 bases and 6 bases, with 19 bases remaining between them. Germline CDR1 and CDR2: LGHNA and YNFKEQ. The CDR3 protein is CASSQSSEGAGHEKLFF. CDR3 coding DNA: TGTGCCAGCAGCCAATCCTCGGAAGGGGCGGGTCATGAAAAACTGTTTTTT.

This clonotype was seen repeatedly, ten times or more. V gene TRBV11-2 combines with J gene TRBJ1-1; D gene unclear. CDR1 is SGHAT, CDR2 FQNNGV, per germline. Trimming cost V 5 bases and J 6 bases, with 10 bases left between them. The CDR3 is 12 amino acids. The CDR3: CASSGRRSEAFF. In DNA form, the CDR3 reads TGTGCCAGCAGCGGCAGGAGATCTGAAGCTTTCTTT.

This clonotype was observed many times. V gene TRBV20-1 combines with J gene TRBJ2-7; maybe TRBD2 (5 bases). The V end lost 3 bases, the J end lost 0 bases, and 12 bases lay between the germline ends. Per the germline V gene, CDR1 is DFQATT and CDR2 is SNEGSKA (reference sequence). The CDR3 is made up of 14 amino acids. This chain's CDR3 is CSASQLGSSYEQYF. The CDR3 DNA reads TGCAGTGCTAGTCAACTAGGAAGCTCCTACGAGCAGTACTTC.

Details on this clonotype: At one end the junction does not follow the germline gene, possibly because of a read error. The chain recombines TRBV2 with TRBJ1-1; D is possibly TRBD1 (6 bases). The CDR3 contains 14 residues. The germline CDR1 and CDR2 sequences are SNHLY and FYNNEI. The CDR3 nucleotides are TGTGCCAGCAGTTTACAGGGAGGGAACACTGTAGCTTTCTTT. Amino acids: CASSLQGGNTVAFF.

This clonotype has at least ten counts. V gene TRBV12-3 or TRBV12-4 combines with J gene TRBJ1-2; a weak D match, TRBD1 (6 bases). V gave up 5 bases and J gave up 1 base, with 17 bases separating them. This CDR3 has 16 amino acids. CDR3 sequence reads: CASSRAADRINYGYTF. CDR3 coding DNA: TGTGCCAGCAGTCGCGCGGCTGACAGGATTAACTATGGCTACACCTTC.

The rearrangement uses TRBV7-9 and TRBJ2-3; weak D call: TRBD1 (5 bases). V lost 5 bases, J lost 1 base, and 10 bases lay in between. Germline V gene data show CDR1 as SEHNR and CDR2 as FQNEAQ (reference sequence). The CDR3 runs to 14 residues. CDR3 sequence (DNA): TGTGCCAGCAGCCGCATGACAGGCACAGATACGCAGTATTTT. The encoded protein is CASSRMTGTDTQYF. The variable domain in full, with the rest retrieved from reference TRBV7-9 and TRBJ2-3, is DTGVSQNPRHKITKRGQNVTFRCDPISEHNRLYWYRQTLGQGPEFLTYFQNEAQLEKSRLLSDRFSAERPKGSFSTLEIQRTEQGDSAMYLCASSRMTGTDTQYFGPGTRLTVL.

This chain uses TRBV10-3 with TRBJ2-7; D gene unclear. Trimming took 3 bases from V and 7 from J, leaving 7 bases between them. The CDR3 extends over 11 amino acids. CDR1 ENHRY and CDR2 SYGVKD come from the germline V gene. The CDR3 loop reads CAISDKSEQYF. CDR3 DNA sequence: TGTGCCATCAGTGATAAGTCGGAGCAGTACTTC.

Ten or more counts support this clonotype. The rearrangement uses TRBV7-8 and TRBJ2-7, with D tentatively TRBD1 (6 bases). The V end lost 10 bases, the J end lost 2 bases, and 15 bases lay between the germline ends. CDR1 is SGHVS, CDR2 FQNEAQ, per germline. The CDR3 extends over 13 amino acids. The CDR3 protein is CATPEDSTYEQYF. The CDR3 bases are TGTGCCACCCCGGAGGACAGCACCTACGAGCAGTACTTC.

This clonotype was seen at least ten times. The V and J genes are TRBV27 and TRBJ2-7; 9 bases match TRBD1. V shed 4 bases, J shed 4 bases, and the junction held 5 bases outside the gene matches. The CDR3 runs to 14 residues. Per germline, CDR1 MNHEY and CDR2 SMNVEV (reference sequence). CDR3 residues: CASSSYRGRYEQYF. The CDR3 coding sequence is TGTGCCAGCAGTTCCTACAGGGGGCGATACGAGCAGTACTTC.